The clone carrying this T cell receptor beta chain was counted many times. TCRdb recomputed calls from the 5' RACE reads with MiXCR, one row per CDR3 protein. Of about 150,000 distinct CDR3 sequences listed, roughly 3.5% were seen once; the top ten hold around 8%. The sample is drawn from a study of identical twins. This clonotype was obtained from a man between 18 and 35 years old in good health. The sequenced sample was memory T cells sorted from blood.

CDR3 DNA sequence: TGTGCCAGCAGCTTGGGTGGAGGCGGAACCGGGGAGCTGTTTTTT. This translates into CASSLGGGGTGELFF. The V gene is TRBV5-5, the J gene TRBJ2-2, with D tentatively TRBD2 (5 bases). CDR3 size: 15 residues. CDR1 is SGHKS and CDR2 is YYEKEE in the germline V gene (reference sequence). Between the trimmed V and J ends, which lost 0 bases and 5 bases, there was a span of 11 bases. Variable domain in full (rest from reference TRBV5-5 and TRBJ2-2): DAGVTQSPTHLIKTRGQQVTLRCSPISGHKSVSWYQQVLGQGPQFIFQYYEKEERGRGNFPDRFSARQFPNYSSELNVNALLLGDSALYLCASSLGGGGTGELFFGEGSRLTVL.